The sequence of this T cell receptor beta chain was determined in a study of blood T cell repertoires in COVID-19. Per the original data handling: Reference gene primer amplification gave nucleated cell count estimates. Sequencing used immunoSEQ multiplex PCR; TCRdb keeps in-frame clones, though not all of them. The DNA gave D and trimming, while V, J and clone size come from that table. The table lists over 400,000 clones, less than 90% of them singletons. V was pared by 3 bases and J by 4 bases, with 4 bases of the junction left unmatched. This CDR3 comprises 13 residues. CDR1 SQVTM and CDR2 ANQGSEA come from the germline V gene.

The clonotype comes from a woman in her fifties or sixties who had recovered from COVID-19. The specimen was PBMCs or T cells enriched from blood (not recorded which). The genes are TRBV29-1 and TRBJ1-1; 8 positions match TRBD1. CDR3 DNA: TGCAGCGTTGATCTAGGACAGGGCACTGAAGCTTTCTTT. Translating it yields CSVDLGQGTEAFF.